These T cell receptor beta chains were read from a single sample in a study of T-cell reconstitution after alpha-beta-depleted transplantation in children. From the PCR reads, TCRdb called clonotypes with MiXCR, one entry per CDR3 protein. The sample lists 100,000 or so distinct CDR3 sequences; around 15% were seen once. Sequencing was performed on PBMCs, mostly from graft donor cells, taken 180 days after TCRalphabeta/CD19-depleted stem cell transplant. These receptors were taken from a male patient aged 2 to 10 who had a stem cell transplant for acute lymphoblastic leukemia, so the T cells may come from the graft donor. CDR3s include the opening cysteine and the closing phenylalanine or tryptophan. The D gene is left open where the match is weak. Rows may omit the clone size; those that give it use once, few, many or a size class.

clone size	D gene	V gene	J gene	CDR3 DNA	CDR3 protein
.	.	TRBV20-1	TRBJ2-1	TGCAGTGCTAGGATCCGGGGGCCCATGAATGAGCAGTTCTTC	CSARIRGPMNEQFF
.	TRBD1	TRBV12-3/TRBV12-4	TRBJ2-2	TGTGCCAGCAGCCAACAGGGGTCGAACACCGGGGAGCTGTTTTTT	CASSQQGSNTGELFF
.	.	TRBV12-3/TRBV12-4	TRBJ2-3	TGTGCCAGCAGGGGATACCTTTTCGCAGATACGCAGTATTTT	CASRGYLFADTQYF
many	TRBD2	TRBV7-2	TRBJ2-1	TGTGCCAGCAGCTCCCCTTCTACTAGCGGGGGGTACAATGAGCAGTTCTTC	CASSSPSTSGGYNEQFF
few	TRBD2	TRBV7-9	TRBJ2-3	TGTGCCAGCAGTCCCGGGACTAGCGTTCAAGATACGCAGTATTTT	CASSPGTSVQDTQYF
.	.	TRBV15	TRBJ1-4	TGTGCCACCAGCAGGTACCCGGGACGCATTGCAACTAATGAAAAACTGTTTTTT	CATSRYPGRIATNEKLFF
.	TRBD1	TRBV6-4	TRBJ2-7	TGTGCCAGCAGTGAGGGACAGGGTTTATGCGAGCAGTACTTC	CASSEGQGLCEQYF
few	.	TRBV6-2/TRBV6-3	TRBJ2-5	TGTGCCAGCAGTTCAATACAGGTTCCCTCGTACCAAGAGACCCAGTACTTC	CASSSIQVPSYQETQYF
.	.	TRBV3-1	TRBJ2-3	TGTGCCAGCAGCCTGGACAGTCCCGGGCCCACAGATACGCAGTATTTT	CASSLDSPGPTDTQYF
many	TRBD1	TRBV5-1	TRBJ2-7	TGCGCCAGCAGCTTTCACCGGGACAGGGCCTCCTACGAGCAGTACTTC	CASSFHRDRASYEQYF
.	.	TRBV5-1	TRBJ2-3	TGCGCCAGCAGCTTTGTTCTAGCCGGTACCACAGATACGCAGTATTTT	CASSFVLAGTTDTQYF
.	.	TRBV14	TRBJ1-2	TGTGCCAGCAGCCAAACGGATGTCTATGGCTACACCTTC	CASSQTDVYGYTF
.	.	TRBV5-1	TRBJ2-7	TGCGCCAGCAGCTTGAATCGGGCAGGGGACACCTACGAGCAGTACTTC	CASSLNRAGDTYEQYF
many	TRBD1	TRBV20-1	TRBJ1-1	TGCAGCTGGGGTCGGGACAGGGTGAACACTGAAGCTTTCTTT	CSWGRDRVNTEAFF
.	TRBD1	TRBV7-2	TRBJ2-2	TGTGCCAGCAGCGCGCGACGAGACAGGGGTCGCACCGGGGAGCTGTTTTTT	CASSARRDRGRTGELFF
.	TRBD1	TRBV10-3	TRBJ2-1	TGTGCCATCACCGGGACAGGGCTCTCGGGCAATGAGCAGTTCTTC	CAITGTGLSGNEQFF
.	TRBD2	TRBV6-1	TRBJ2-1	TGTGCCAGCAGTGAATTGGGACTAGCGGGGTCTAGCTCCTACAATGAGCAGTTCTTC	CASSELGLAGSSSYNEQFF
.	.	TRBV4-1	TRBJ1-2	TGCGCCAGCAGCCAAATCGTTTTTCCAGGGGAGGACTATGGCTACACCTTC	CASSQIVFPGEDYGYTF
.	TRBD1	TRBV5-1	TRBJ2-3	TGCGCCAGCAGCCCAGGACAGGGGGTAAGGACAGATACGCAGTATTTT	CASSPGQGVRTDTQYF
medium-sized	TRBD1	TRBV20-1	TRBJ2-7	TGCAGCCTAGGACAGGGAAGGTACGAGCAGTACTTC	CSLGQGRYEQYF
.	.	TRBV7-9	TRBJ2-7	TGTGCCAGCAGCTTAGGGTGGGGGAACGAGCAGTACTTC	CASSLGWGNEQYF
.	.	TRBV15	TRBJ2-5	TGTGCCACCAGCAGAGACAGGGGCCTACAAGAGACCCAGTACTTC	CATSRDRGLQETQYF
.	TRBD2	TRBV20-1	TRBJ2-1	TGCAGTGCCCGACGGACTAGCGGGATCGTCAATGAGCAGTTCTTC	CSARRTSGIVNEQFF
.	TRBD1	TRBV29-1	TRBJ2-5	TGCAGCGTTCGAGTCAGGGGGCTAGAGACCCAGTACTTC	CSVRVRGLETQYF
few	.	TRBV6-1	TRBJ2-2	TGTGCCAGCAGGTGGAGAAGGGAGAACACCGGGGAGCTGTTTTTT	CASRWRRENTGELFF
many	.	TRBV5-1	TRBJ1-1	TGCGCCAGCAGCGCGTACAGGTTAGAGAACACTGAAGCTTTCTTT	CASSAYRLENTEAFF
.	TRBD1	TRBV20-1	TRBJ1-1	TGCAGTGCTAGTCAACAGGGGCCCAACACTGAAGCTTTCTTT	CSASQQGPNTEAFF
few	.	TRBV5-1	TRBJ1-1	TGCGCCAGCAGCTTGCGGGGTCCAGCGGACACTGAAGCTTTCTTT	CASSLRGPADTEAFF
.	.	TRBV3-1	TRBJ2-1	TGTGCCAGCAGCCCAGGTACTTATCATGAGCAGTTCTTC	CASSPGTYHEQFF
.	.	TRBV12-3/TRBV12-4	TRBJ1-4	TGTGCCAGCAGTTCCGACAGGCGGCTGTTTTTT	CASSSDRRLFF
.	.	TRBV7-8	TRBJ1-2	TGTGCCAGCAGCTTAGAAGCAGACTGGGGCTACACCTTC	CASSLEADWGYTF
many	TRBD2	TRBV20-1	TRBJ2-3	TGCAGTGCTCAGAGGCTAGCGGGGGAGAGGGATACGCAGTATTTT	CSAQRLAGERDTQYF
many	.	TRBV20-1	TRBJ2-7	TGCAGTGCTACAAGGAATTCCGCGGGGGCCAGATCACCCTACGAGCAGTACTTC	CSATRNSAGARSPYEQYF